This T cell receptor (beta chain) was sequenced during a study of Tregs in tolerant kidney transplant recipients. Comment on this clone: The antigen is not known.

Sequenced by immunoSEQ multiplex PCR; TCRdb stores in-frame clones only, minus some. The data show fewer than 150,000 clones, with roughly nine tenths seen just once and approximately 0.62% held by the top ten. Unstimulated regulatory T cells (CD4+CD25+CD127-), CD4+CD25- non-regulatory cells, CD4 and CD8 cells were FACS-sorted from thawed PBMCs. Overall study findings and caveats: This study did not directly address biological reproducibility. The most relevant donor-specific Treg TCRbeta repertoire apparently came from expansion with activated donor B cells. Findings come from small patient numbers and require larger validation.

The sample was CD4+ T cells from blood. This sequence was found in a human donor in good health.

CDR3: CASNQLNTEAFF. The CDR3 DNA reads TGTGCCAGCAACCAATTGAACACTGAAGCTTTCTTT. V and J are TRBV28 and TRBJ1-1; D is undetermined. Germline CDR1 reads MDHEN; CDR2 reads SYDVKM. V was pared by 7 bases and J by 0 bases, with 6 bases between. The CDR3 runs to 12 residues.